The sequence of this T cell receptor (beta chain) was determined in a study of blood T cell repertoires in COVID-19. As for the study in general: T cells, B-cell-depleted T cells, or PBMCs supplied cDNA or gDNA.

TCRdb keeps only in-frame clones here, not all; method: immunoSEQ multiplex PCR. The sample includes 330,000 or so clones, 80% to 90% seen only once; the top ten take 5%. Participants were aged about 18 to 100 years, lived in 20 to 25 US areas, and enrolled virtually. Each participant's cohort was designated according to participant-reported clinical history. The recovered donors of Cohort 3 showed two negative PCRs, clearance, or symptom resolution. The germline gives CDR1 LNHDA, CDR2 SQIVND (reference sequence). The CDR3 is 16 amino acids. Trimming stripped 4 bases from V and 0 bases from J, with 13 bases between.

The sequence was collected from a man aged 30 to 39 who had recovered from COVID-19. V and J are TRBV19 and TRBJ1-5, with unresolved D. The specimen sequenced was PBMCs or T cells enriched from blood (not recorded which). The CDR3 spells CASSRRGDSSNQPQHF. The CDR3 nucleotides are TGTGCCAGTAGTAGACGAGGAGATAGTAGCAATCAGCCCCAGCATTTT.